The source of this TCR beta chain is a study of T cells after yellow fever vaccination (dated 2019 in TCRdb). Looking at the study overall: The SMART-Seq v4 Ultra Low Input RNA kit was used to prepare libraries from fractions with low cell numbers. Two healthy male donors made up the cohort, one aged 18 to 30 years and the other aged 30 to 40 years. Blood samples were taken at several timepoints before and after primary and secondary immunization, and bulk PBMC replicates and cell subsets were isolated. To follow T-cell clones before and after both primary and booster YFV17D yellow fever vaccination, bulk TCR alpha and beta repertoires underwent longitudinal sequencing. The study at large found these results: Because the study included only two donors, the extent to which the findings can be generalized is limited. Computational filtering was required because FACS-sorted repertoires could contain abundant contaminating clonotypes from the bulk population. Most clones expanded after primary vaccination (around 96% of CD4 and roughly 88% of CD8) were re-detected after the booster, suggesting that broad memory maintenance occurred. A small share of clonotypes was detected in both CD4 and CD8 compartments, with the overlap likely arising from convergent recombination. Compared with the primary T-cell response, the secondary T-cell response was weaker but faster, peaking on day 5 rather than day 15.

CDR1 ENHRY and CDR2 SYGVKD were looked up in the germline V gene. Relative to germline, V is 6 bases shorter and J is 6 bases shorter, with 19 bases between their ends. The CDR3 covers 15 residues, taking in both the cysteine and the phenylalanine. The only DNA kept is the CDR3, 45 bases in frame from the first base. The treatment or condition label of this sample denotes: live attenuated yellow fever vaccine strain. A standard Ficoll-Paque protocol was used to isolate PBMCs from peripheral blood. Dynabeads CD4 and CD8 positive selection kits were used to isolate CD4 and CD8 T-cell fractions. TriZol was used to extract RNA from bulk PBMCs, from CD4 and CD8 fractions, and from dextramer-positive and dextramer-negative fractions. TCR cDNA was synthesized by 5'RACE template switching, through which a universal primer site and unique molecular identifiers were introduced. Priming of cDNA synthesis was performed from both the TCR alpha and TCR beta constant segments. Library amplification used two PCR steps, and the second PCR step added sample barcodes and sequencing adapters. Sequencing of the libraries was done on either Illumina HiSeq 2500 (2x100 bp) or NovaSeq (2x150 bp). Under the source paper's analysis protocol: Reads were demultiplexed and collapsed into UMI consensus sequences with MIGEC, and V(D)J alignment was performed with MiXCR. Vaccine-responding clonotypes were identified with edgeR using replicate PBMC samples, with FDR below 0.01 and a log2 fold change above 5 up to day 15 being required. CD4 or CD8 identity was assigned to each bulk clonotype according to whether the clonotype was present at higher abundance in the sequenced CD4 repertoire or the sequenced CD8 repertoire. TCRdb ran its own pipeline on the public reads, namely fastp trimming at Q25 and MiXCR clone calling, and kept in-frame beta chains. Every entry covers one CDR3 protein and lists the most common genes and DNA from its rows. The V and J calls were not made by the authors but by TCRdb's processing. The sample has under 200,000 distinct CDR3 sequences on record, 6% to 7.5% of them singletons. The ten largest account for 2.5% to 3% of the sample.

This clonotype has ten or more counts. Its antigen remains unidentified. Per-base quality was not reported, and no clone a single base away is much larger than it. The TCR originated in a man aged 18 to 30 who received the YFV17D yellow fever vaccine. The sample was CD4+ T cells sorted from PBMCs, taken about 5 days after the first yellow fever vaccination. The chain uses TRBV10-3 and TRBJ2-3, with the D gene too uncertain to name. The nucleotide sequence is TGTGCCATCAGAGGATTAGACCCCGCGGCGGATACGCAGTATTTT. The encoded protein is CAIRGLDPAADTQYF.